These 12 T cell receptor beta chains came from one sample sequenced in a study of blood T cell repertoires in COVID-19. The repertoire was sequenced with immunoSEQ multiplex PCR; TCRdb's copy has only in-frame clones and lacks some. The data contain about 86,000 clones, over 80% of them singletons. Sequences were obtained from peripheral blood. The receptors stem from an elderly woman with active or convalescent COVID-19.

This sequence joins TRBV28 and TRBJ1-6, with TRBD1 identical over 7 bases. With 6 bases clipped from V and 9 bases from J, the junction kept 8 bases outside the gene matches. The germline CDR1 and CDR2 sequences are MDHEN and SYDVKM. This CDR3 has 14 amino acids. The CDR3 nucleotides are TGTGCCAGCAGGAACACAGGGGTGGCTTCACCCCTCCACTTT. It encodes CASRNTGVASPLHF.

This chain links TRBV19 with TRBJ1-2; no definite D call. The length of the CDR3 is 13 residues. V was pared by 3 bases and J by 5 bases, with 10 bases between. The germline V gene encodes CDR1 LNHDA and CDR2 SQIVND (reference sequence). The CDR3 spells CASSMGDGYGYTF. The CDR3 DNA follows: TGTGCCAGTAGTATGGGAGACGGATATGGCTACACCTTC.

The rearrangement links TRBV6-5 to TRBJ1-2; 8 nucleotides line up with TRBD1. Germline CDR1 reads MNHEY; CDR2 reads SVGAGI. This CDR3 region has 13 residues. The V and J ends lost 2 bases and 6 bases, in that order; junction bases with no gene match: 2. CDR3 residues: CASSYKQGDGYTF. The CDR3 DNA reads TGTGCCAGCAGTTACAAACAGGGGGATGGCTACACCTTC.

This chain links TRBV27 with TRBJ2-1; 13 bases align to TRBD2. This CDR3 comprises 16 residues. With V trimmed by 2 bases and J by 8 bases, 6 bases remained unmatched. CDR1 and CDR2 from the germline V gene are MNHEY and SMNVEV (reference sequence). CDR3 residues: CASSLPRTSGSDEQFF. As DNA, the CDR3 is TGTGCCAGCAGTTTACCCCGGACTAGCGGGAGCGATGAGCAGTTCTTC.

The rearrangement uses TRBV3-1 (or the pseudogene TRBV3-2) and TRBJ1-4; the D is unclear. Trimming removed 1 base at V and 5 bases at J, with 11 bases between. CDR1 and CDR2 (germline): LGHDT, YNNKEL (reference sequence). The CDR3 length is 15 residues. CDR3 coding DNA: TGTGCCAGCAGCCAAGGGCTAGGAGGAAATGAAAAACTGTTTTTT. Encoded protein: CASSQGLGGNEKLFF.

V and J are TRBV7-6 and TRBJ2-3; 8 nucleotides agree with TRBD2. Unmatched junction bases numbered 6, after V lost 2 bases and J lost 2 bases. Germline V CDR1 and CDR2: SGHVS, FNYEAQ. The CDR3 has 16 amino acids. CDR3 bases: TGTGCCAGCAGCTTAATGGCGGGGGGAACCACAGATACGCAGTATTTT. It yields the protein CASSLMAGGTTDTQYF.

This clone was seen a handful of times. The chain links TRBV4-2 to TRBJ2-2; D is possibly TRBD2 (5 bases). Germline CDR1 and CDR2: LGHNA and YNFKEQ. V lost 4 bases to trimming and J lost 5 bases, with 14 bases between them. CDR3 size: 15 residues. CDR3 sequence (DNA): TGTGCCAGCAGCCCTGGGCGATGGGAGACCGGGGAGCTGTTTTTT. Amino acids: CASSPGRWETGELFF.

The chain combines TRBV4-2 with TRBJ2-5; 10 bases match TRBD2. The V gene's germline CDR1 is LGHNA and CDR2 YNFKEQ. This CDR3 comprises 18 residues. Germline trimming cut 0 bases from V and 6 bases from J; bases unmatched to any gene: 13. The CDR3 sequence is CASSQDLVVQRGGKTQYF. CDR3 in DNA: TGTGCCAGCAGCCAAGATCTCGTAGTGCAGCGGGGGGGCAAGACCCAGTACTTC.

CDR3 sequence (DNA): TGTGCCAGCAGAAAGGACAGCCAGGGTTCCTACGAGCAGTACTTC. As protein: CASRKDSQGSYEQYF. The chain uses TRBV2 and TRBJ2-7, with D maybe TRBD1 (6 bases). Germline V gene sequence: CDR1 SNHLY, CDR2 FYNNEI. The CDR3 is 15 residues long. V was clipped by 6 bases and J by 1 base, with 16 bases between them. The complete variable domain, with remaining parts taken from reference TRBV2 and TRBJ2-7, reads EPEVTQTPSHQVTQMGQEVILRCVPISNHLYFYWYRQILGQKVEFLVSFYNNEISEKSEIFDDQFSVERPDGSNFTLKIRSTKLEDSAMYFCASRKDSQGSYEQYFGPGTRLTVT.

The rearrangement uses TRBV18 and TRBJ2-1; 9 positions agree with TRBD2. Germline trimming cut 0 bases from V and 2 bases from J; bases unmatched to any gene: 5. This CDR3 comprises 17 residues. CDR1 and CDR2 (germline): KGHSH, LQKENI. The CDR3 nucleotides are TGTGCCAGCTCACCACCGGAAGCGGGAGGACCCTACAATGAGCAGTTCTTC. This sequence encodes CASSPPEAGGPYNEQFF.

The chain couples TRBV29-1 to TRBJ1-2; TRBD1 is a possible D gene (5 bases). The germline V and J ends were trimmed by 4 bases and 8 bases, with 11 bases remaining between them. Germline V lookup: CDR1 SQVTM, CDR2 ANQGSEA. The CDR3 runs to 11 residues. The CDR3 nucleotides read TGCAGCGTTGTGTCGGGGGACGGCTACACCTTC. This codes for CSVVSGDGYTF.

This rearrangement joins TRBV6-5 to TRBJ1-4; 9 nucleotides agree with TRBD1. This CDR3 has 14 residues. J was trimmed by 8 bases and V by 7 bases; bases with no gene match: 8. Germline assignment: CDR1 MNHEY and CDR2 SVGAGI. The chain's CDR3 is CASKMTGGLEKLFF. Here the CDR3 DNA reads TGTGCCAGCAAAATGACAGGGGGTTTAGAAAAACTGTTTTTT.